The clone carrying this TCR beta chain was found many times. Its antigen is not known. MiXCR was run by TCRdb on the multiplex PCR reads, yielding one entry per CDR3 protein. Here the sample spans about 140,000 distinct CDR3 sequences, about 31% being singletons. The data originate from a study of breast tumors, draining lymph nodes, adjacent tissues. Study results and caveats: Compared with lymph nodes, tumors were less diverse; compared with nontumor tissue, more.

Axillary draining lymph nodes of breast cancer patients supplied the node samples. Germline CDR1 and CDR2: DFQATT and SNEGSKA (reference sequence). The CDR3 has 16 amino acids. V lost 1 base to trimming and J lost 3 bases, with 16 bases between them. The V gene is TRBV20-1, the J gene TRBJ1-5; D is undetermined. The TCR sequence derives from a female donor with breast cancer. Some clones in this sample may be carry-over from other donors' samples. Sequenced material: axillary lymph node tissue. The CDR3 DNA follows: TGCAGTGCTAGAGCTCCGGGAAGAGGGAACAATCAGCCCCAGCATTTT. Translated: CSARAPGRGNNQPQHF.